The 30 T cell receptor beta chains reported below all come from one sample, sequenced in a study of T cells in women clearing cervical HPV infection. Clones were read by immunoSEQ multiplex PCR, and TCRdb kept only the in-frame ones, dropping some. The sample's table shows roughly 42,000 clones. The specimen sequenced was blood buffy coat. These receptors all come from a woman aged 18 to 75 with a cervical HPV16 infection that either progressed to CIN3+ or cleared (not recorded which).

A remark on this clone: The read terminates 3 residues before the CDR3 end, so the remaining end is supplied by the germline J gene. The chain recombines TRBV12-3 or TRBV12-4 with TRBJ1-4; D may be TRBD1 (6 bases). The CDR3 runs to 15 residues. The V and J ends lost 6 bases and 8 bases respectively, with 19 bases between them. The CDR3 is CASSRQGTRGEKLFF. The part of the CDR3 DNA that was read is TGTGCCAGCAGCCGCCAGGGGACGAGGGGGGAAAAA.

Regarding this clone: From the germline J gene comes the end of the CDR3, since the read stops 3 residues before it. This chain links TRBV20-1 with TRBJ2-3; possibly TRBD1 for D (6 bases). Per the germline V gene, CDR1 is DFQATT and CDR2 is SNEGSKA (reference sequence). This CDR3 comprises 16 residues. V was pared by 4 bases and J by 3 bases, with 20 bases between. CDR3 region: CSATREQGEGTDTQYF. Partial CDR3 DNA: TGCAGTGCTACCCGCGAACAGGGAGAAGGGACAGATACG.

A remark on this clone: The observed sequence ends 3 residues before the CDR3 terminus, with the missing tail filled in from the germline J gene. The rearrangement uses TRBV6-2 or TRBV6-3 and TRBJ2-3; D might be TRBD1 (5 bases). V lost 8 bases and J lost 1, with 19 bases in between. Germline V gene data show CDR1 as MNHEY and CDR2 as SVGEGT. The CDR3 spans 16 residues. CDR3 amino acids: CASQRTLRARTDTQYF. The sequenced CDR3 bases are TGTGCCAGCCAACGGACCCTCAGGGCGCGCACAGATACG.

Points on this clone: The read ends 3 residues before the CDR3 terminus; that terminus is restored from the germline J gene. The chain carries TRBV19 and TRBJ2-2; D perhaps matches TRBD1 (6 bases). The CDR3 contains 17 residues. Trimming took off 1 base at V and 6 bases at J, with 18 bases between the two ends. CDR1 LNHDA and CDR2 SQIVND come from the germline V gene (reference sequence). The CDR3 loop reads CASSIASGQGWPGELFF. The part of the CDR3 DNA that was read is TGTGCCAGTAGTATAGCATCCGGCCAGGGGTGGCCCGGGGAG.

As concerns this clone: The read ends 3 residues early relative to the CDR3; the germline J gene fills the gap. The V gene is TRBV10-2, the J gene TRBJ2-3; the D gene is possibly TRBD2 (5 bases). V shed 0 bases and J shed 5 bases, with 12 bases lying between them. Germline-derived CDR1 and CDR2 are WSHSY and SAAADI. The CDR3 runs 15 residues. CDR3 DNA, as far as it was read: TGCGCCAGCAGTGAGTCGCAACTAGTGGTAGATACG. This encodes CASSESQLVVDT. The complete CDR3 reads CASSESQLVVDTQYF.

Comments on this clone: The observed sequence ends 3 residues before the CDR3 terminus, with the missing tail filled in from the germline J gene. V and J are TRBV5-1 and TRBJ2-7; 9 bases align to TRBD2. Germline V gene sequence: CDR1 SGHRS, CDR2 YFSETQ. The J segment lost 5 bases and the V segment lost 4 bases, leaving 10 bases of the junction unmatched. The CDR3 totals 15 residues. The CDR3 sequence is CASSPGVGLAHEQYF. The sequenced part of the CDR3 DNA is TGCGCCAGCAGCCCAGGGGTCGGACTAGCGCACGAG.

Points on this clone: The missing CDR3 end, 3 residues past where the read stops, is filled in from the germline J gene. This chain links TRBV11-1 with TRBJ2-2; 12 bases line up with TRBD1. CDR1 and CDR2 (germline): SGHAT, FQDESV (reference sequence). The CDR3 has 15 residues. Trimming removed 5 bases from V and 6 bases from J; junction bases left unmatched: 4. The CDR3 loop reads CASSPRDRGPGELFF. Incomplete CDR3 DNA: TGTGCCAGCAGCCCCCGGGACAGGGGGCCCGGGGAG. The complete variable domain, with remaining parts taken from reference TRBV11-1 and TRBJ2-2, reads EAEVAQSPRYKITEKSQAVAFWCDPISGHATLYWYRQILGQGPELLVQFQDESVVDDSQLPKDRFSAERLKGVDSTLKIQPAELGDSAMYLCASSPRDRGPGELFFGEGSRLTVL.

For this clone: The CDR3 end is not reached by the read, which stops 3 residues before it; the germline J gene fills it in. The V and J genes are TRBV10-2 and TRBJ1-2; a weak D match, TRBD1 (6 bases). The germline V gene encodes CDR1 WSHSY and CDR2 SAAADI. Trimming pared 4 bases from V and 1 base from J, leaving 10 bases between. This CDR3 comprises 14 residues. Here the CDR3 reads CASSGQANNYGYTF. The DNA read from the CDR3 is TGCGCCAGCAGTGGACAGGCGAATAACTATGGC.

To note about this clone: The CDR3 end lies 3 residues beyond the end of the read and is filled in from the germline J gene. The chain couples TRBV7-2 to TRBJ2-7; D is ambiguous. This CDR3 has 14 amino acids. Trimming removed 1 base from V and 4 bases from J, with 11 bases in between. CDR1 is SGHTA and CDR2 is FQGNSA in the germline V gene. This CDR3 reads CASSLGVSEYEQYF. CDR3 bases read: TGTGCCAGCAGCTTAGGAGTTTCAGAATACGAG.

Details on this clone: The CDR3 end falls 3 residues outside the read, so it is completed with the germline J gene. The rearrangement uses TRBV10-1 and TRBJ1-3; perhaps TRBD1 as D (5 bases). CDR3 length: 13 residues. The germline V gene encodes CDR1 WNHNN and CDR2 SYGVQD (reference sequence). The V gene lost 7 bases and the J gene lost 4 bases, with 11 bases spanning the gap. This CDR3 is CASTLDIGNTIYF. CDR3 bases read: TGCGCCAGCACCTTGGACATCGGAAACACC.

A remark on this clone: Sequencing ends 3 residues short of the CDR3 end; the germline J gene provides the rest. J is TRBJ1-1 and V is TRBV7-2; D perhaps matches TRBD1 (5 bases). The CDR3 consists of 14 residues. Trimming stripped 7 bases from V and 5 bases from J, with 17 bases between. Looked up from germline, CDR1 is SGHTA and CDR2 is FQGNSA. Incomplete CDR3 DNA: TGTGCCAGCACGGGGGGAGGAAGTAGGACTGAA. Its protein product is CASTGGGSRTE. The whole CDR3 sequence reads CASTGGGSRTEAFF.

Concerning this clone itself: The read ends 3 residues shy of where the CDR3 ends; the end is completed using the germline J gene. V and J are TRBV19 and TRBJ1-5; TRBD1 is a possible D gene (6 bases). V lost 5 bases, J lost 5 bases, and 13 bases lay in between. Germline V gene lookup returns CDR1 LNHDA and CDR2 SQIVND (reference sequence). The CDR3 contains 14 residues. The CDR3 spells CASSLQGPHQPQHF. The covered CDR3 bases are TGTGCCAGTAGTCTTCAGGGGCCCCATCAGCCC.

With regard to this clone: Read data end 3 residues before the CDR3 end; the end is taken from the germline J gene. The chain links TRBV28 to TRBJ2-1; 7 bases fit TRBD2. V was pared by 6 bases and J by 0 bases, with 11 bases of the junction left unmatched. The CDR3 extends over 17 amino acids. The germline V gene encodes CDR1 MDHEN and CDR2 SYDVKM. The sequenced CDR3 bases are TGTGCCAGCAGCCTCCCGCCCGGCGGGAGCTCCTACAATGAG. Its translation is CASSLPPGGSSYNE. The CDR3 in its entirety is CASSLPPGGSSYNEQFF.

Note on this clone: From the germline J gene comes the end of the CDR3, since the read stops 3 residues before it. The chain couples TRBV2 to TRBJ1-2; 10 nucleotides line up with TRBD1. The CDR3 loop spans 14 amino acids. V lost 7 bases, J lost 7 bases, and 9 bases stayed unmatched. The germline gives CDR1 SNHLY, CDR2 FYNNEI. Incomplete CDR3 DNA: TGTGCCAGCAAATGGGGACAGGGGCATAGTGGC. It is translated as CASKWGQGHSG. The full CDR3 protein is CASKWGQGHSGYTF. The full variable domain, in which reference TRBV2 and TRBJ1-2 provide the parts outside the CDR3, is EPEVTQTPSHQVTQMGQEVILRCVPISNHLYFYWYRQILGQKVEFLVSFYNNEISEKSEIFDDQFSVERPDGSNFTLKIRSTKLEDSAMYFCASKWGQGHSGYTFGSGTRLTVV.

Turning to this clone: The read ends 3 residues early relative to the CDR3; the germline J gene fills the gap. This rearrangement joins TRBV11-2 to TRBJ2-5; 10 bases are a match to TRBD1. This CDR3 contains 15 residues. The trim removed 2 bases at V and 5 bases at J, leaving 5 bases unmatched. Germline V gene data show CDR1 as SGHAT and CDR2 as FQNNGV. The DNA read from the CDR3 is TGTGCCAGCAGCTTACCGACAGGGGGCACGGAGACC. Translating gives CASSLPTGGTET. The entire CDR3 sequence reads CASSLPTGGTETQYF.

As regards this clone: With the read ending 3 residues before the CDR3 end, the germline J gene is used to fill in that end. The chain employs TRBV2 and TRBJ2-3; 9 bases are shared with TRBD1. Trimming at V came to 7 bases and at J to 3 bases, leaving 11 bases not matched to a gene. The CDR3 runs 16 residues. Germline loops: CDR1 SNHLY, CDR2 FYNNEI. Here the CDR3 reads CASKTGGGWGTDTQYF. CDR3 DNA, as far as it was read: TGTGCCAGCAAGACAGGGGGTGGCTGGGGTACAGATACG.

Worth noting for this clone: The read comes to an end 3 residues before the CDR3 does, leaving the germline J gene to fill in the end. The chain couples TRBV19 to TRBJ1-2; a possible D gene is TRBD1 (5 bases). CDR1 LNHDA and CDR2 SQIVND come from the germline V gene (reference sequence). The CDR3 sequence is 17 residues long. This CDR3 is CASSIWGSGALPGDYTF. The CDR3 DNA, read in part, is TGTGCCAGTAGTATCTGGGGTAGCGGGGCTCTCCCTGGTGAC. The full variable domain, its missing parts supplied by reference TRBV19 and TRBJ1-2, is DGGITQSPKYLFRKEGQNVTLSCEQNLNHDAMYWYRQDPGQGLRLIYYSQIVNDFQKGDIAEGYSVSREKKESFPLTVTSAQKNPTAFYLCASSIWGSGALPGDYTFGSGTRLTVV.

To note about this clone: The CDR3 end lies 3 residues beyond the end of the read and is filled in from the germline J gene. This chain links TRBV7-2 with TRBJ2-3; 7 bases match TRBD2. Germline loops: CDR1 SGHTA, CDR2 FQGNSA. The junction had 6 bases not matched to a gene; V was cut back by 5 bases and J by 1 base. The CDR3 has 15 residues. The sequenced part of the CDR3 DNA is TGTGCCAGCAGCCTCCAGAGCGGGGGCACAGATACG. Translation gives CASSLQSGGTDT. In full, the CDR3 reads CASSLQSGGTDTQYF.

The CDR3 here is CSVEGLSGRSTDTQYF. The sequenced CDR3 bases are TGCAGCGTTGAAGGATTAAGCGGGAGGAGCACAGATACG. V and J are TRBV29-1 and TRBJ2-3; 9 nucleotides agree with TRBD2. The CDR3 goes on 3 residues after the read ends, and that part is filled in from the germline J gene. There are 16 residues in the CDR3. Losses at the gene ends were 1 base for V and 0 bases for J; bases not matched to a gene: 5. CDR1 and CDR2 from the germline V gene are SQVTM and ANQGSEA.

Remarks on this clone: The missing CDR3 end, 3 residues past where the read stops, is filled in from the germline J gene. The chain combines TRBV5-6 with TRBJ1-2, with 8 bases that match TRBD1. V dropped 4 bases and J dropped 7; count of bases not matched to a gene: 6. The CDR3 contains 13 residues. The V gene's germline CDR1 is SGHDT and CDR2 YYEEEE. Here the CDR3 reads CASSPDRDGGYTF. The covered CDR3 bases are TGTGCCAGCAGCCCGGACAGGGACGGTGGC.

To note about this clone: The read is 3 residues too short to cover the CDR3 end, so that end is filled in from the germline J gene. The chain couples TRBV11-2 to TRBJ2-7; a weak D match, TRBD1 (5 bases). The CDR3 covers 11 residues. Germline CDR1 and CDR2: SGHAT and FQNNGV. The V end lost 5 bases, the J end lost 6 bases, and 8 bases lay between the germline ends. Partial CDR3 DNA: TGTGCCAGCAGCCAGGGCACCGAG. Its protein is CASSQGTE. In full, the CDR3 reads CASSQGTEQYF.

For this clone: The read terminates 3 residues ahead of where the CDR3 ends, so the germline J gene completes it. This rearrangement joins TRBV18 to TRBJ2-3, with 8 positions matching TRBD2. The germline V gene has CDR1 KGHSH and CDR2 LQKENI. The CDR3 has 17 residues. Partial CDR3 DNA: TGTGCCAGCTCACCAATGGAGCGGGGGACGTTCGGGGAGACG. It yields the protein CASSPMERGTFGET. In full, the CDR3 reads CASSPMERGTFGETQYF.

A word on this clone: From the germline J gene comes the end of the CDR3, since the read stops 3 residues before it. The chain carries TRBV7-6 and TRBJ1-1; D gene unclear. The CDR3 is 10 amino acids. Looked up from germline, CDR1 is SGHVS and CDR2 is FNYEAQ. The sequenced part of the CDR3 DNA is TGTGCCAGCAGCTTACTCGAA. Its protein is CASSLLE. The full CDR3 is CASSLLEAFF.

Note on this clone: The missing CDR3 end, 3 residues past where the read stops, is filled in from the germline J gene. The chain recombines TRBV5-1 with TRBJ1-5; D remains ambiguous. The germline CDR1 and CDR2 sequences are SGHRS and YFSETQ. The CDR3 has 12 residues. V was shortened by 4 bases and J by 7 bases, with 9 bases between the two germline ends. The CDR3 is CASSTQEQPQHF. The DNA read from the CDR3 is TGCGCCAGCAGCACCCAGGAACAGCCC. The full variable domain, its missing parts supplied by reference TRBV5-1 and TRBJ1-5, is KAGVTQTPRYLIKTRGQQVTLSCSPISGHRSVSWYQQTPGQGLQFLFEYFSETQRNKGNFPGRFSGRQFSNSRSEMNVSTLELGDSALYLCASSTQEQPQHFGDGTRLSIL.

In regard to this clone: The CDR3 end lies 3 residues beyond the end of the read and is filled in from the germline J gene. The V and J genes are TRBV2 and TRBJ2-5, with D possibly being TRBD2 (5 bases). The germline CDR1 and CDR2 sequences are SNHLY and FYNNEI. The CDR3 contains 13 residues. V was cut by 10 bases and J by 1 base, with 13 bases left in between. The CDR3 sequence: CAIRTGSQETQYF. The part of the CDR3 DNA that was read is TGTGCCATACGGACTGGGTCCCAAGAGACC.

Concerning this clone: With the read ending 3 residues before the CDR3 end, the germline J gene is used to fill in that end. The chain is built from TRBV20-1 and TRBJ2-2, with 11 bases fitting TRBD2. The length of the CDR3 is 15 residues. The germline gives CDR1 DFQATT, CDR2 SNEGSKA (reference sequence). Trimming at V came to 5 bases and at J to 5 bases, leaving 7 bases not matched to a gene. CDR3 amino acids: CSASTSGRDTGELFF. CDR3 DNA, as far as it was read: TGCAGTGCTTCTACTAGCGGGAGAGATACCGGGGAG.

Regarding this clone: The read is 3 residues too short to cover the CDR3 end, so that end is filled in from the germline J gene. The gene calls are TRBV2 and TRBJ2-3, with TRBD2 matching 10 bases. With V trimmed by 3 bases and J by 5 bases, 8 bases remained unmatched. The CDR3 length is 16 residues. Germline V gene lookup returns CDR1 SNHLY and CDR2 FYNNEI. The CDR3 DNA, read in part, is TGTGCCAGCAGTGATGAGCGGGGGGGGGTTTTAGATACG. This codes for CASSDERGGVLDT. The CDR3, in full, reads CASSDERGGVLDTQYF.

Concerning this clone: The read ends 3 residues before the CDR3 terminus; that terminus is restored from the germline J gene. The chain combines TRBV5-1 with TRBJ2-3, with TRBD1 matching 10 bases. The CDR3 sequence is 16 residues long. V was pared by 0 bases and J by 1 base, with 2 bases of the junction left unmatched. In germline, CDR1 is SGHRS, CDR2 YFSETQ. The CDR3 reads CASSLGDRGGTDTQYF. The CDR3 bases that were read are TGCGCCAGCAGCTTGGGGGACAGGGGAGGCACAGATACG.

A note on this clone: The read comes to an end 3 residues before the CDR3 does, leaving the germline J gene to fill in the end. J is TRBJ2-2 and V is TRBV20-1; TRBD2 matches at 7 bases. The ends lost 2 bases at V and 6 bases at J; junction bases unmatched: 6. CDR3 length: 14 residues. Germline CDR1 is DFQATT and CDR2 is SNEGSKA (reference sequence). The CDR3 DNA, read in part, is TGCAGTGCTAGACAGGGCGGGGGTCCCGGGGAG. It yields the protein CSARQGGGPGE. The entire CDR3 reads CSARQGGGPGELFF.

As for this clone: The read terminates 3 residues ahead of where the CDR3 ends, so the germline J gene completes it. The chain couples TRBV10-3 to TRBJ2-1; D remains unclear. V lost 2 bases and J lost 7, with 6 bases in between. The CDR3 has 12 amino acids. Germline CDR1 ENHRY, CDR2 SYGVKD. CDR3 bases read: TGTGCCATCAGTGAGCGCAGTAATGAG. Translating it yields CAISERSNE. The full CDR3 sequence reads CAISERSNEQFF.